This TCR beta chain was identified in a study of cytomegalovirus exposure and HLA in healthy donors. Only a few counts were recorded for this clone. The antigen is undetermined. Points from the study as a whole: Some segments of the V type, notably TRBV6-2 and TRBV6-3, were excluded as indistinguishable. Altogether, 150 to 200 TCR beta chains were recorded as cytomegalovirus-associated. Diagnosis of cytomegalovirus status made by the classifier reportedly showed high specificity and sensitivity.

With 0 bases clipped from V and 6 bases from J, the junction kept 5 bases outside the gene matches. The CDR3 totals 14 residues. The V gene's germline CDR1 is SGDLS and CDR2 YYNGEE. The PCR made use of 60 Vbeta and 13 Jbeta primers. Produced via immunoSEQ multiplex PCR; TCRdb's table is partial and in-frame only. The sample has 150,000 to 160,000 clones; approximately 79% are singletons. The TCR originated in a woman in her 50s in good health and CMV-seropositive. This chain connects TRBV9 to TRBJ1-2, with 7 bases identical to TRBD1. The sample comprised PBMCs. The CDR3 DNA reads TGTGCCAGCAGCGTAGCGGCACAGGGGAATGGCTACACCTTC. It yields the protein CASSVAAQGNGYTF.